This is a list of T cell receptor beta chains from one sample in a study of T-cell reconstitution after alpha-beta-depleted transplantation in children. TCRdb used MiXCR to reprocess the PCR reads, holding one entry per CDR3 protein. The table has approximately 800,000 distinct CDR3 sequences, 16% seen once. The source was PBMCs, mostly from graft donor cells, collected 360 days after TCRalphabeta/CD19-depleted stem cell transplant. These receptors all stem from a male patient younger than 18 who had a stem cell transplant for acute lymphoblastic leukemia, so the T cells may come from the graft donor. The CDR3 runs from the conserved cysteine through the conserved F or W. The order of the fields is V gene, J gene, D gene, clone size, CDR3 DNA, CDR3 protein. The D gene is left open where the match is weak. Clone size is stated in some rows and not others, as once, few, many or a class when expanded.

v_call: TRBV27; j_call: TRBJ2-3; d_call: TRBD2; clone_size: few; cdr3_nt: TGTGCCAGCAGTGGAGCGGGAGCACTCATAGATTTT; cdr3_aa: CASSGAGALIDF
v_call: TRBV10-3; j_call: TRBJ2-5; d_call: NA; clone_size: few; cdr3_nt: TGTGCCATCAGTTTGGAAGTCGTGAAGACCCAGTACTTC; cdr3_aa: CAISLEVVKTQYF
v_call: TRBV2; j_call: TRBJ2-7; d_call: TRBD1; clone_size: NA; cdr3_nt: TGTGCCAGCAGTGAAGCGGGACAGGGTAGTCGTCAAGGGTTCTACGAGCAGTACTTC; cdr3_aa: CASSEAGQGSRQGFYEQYF
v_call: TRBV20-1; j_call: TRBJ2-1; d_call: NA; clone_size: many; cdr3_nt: TGCAGTGCTAGAGATGGTCTACACAATGAGCAGTTCTTC; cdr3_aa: CSARDGLHNEQFF
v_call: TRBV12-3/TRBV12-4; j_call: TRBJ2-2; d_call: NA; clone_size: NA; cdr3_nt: TGTGCCAGCAGCCGTCAGGGCCCGAACACCGGGGAGCTGTTTTTT; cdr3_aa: CASSRQGPNTGELFF
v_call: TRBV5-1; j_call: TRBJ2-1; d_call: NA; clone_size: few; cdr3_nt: TGCGCCAGCAGTGATACGGTGTACTCCTACAATGAGCAGTTCTTC; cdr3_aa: CASSDTVYSYNEQFF
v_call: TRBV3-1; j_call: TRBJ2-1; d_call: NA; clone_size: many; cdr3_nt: TGTGCCAGCAGCCAAGTAGCGGAGAATGAGCAGTTCTTC; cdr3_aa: CASSQVAENEQFF
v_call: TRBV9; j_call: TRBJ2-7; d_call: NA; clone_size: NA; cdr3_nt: TGTGCCAGCAGCAACCAAAAAAGCTCCTACGAGCAGTACTTC; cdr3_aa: CASSNQKSSYEQYF
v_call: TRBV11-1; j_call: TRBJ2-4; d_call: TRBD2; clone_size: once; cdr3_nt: TGTGCCAGCAGCTATGGACTAGCGGGAGGGGTAGCCAAAAACATTCAGTACTTC; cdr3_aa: CASSYGLAGGVAKNIQYF
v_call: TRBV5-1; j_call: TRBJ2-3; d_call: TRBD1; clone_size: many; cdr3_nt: TGCGCCAGCACAGGACGGATTTGGGACAGGGGGCGCGTAGATACGCAGTATTTT; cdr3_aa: CASTGRIWDRGRVDTQYF
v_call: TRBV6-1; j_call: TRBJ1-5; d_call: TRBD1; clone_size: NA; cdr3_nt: TGTGCCAGCAGGCCTTCCGGGACAGGGCAGCCCCAGCATTTT; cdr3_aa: CASRPSGTGQPQHF
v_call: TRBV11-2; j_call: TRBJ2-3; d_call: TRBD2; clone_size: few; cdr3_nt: TGTGCCAGCAGCCCACCGGGTCTAGCGGGTGGTAGCACAGATACGCAGTATTTT; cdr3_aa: CASSPPGLAGGSTDTQYF
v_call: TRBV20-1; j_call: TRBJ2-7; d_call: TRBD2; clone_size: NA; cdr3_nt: TGCAGTGCTAGGTGGCTAGCGGGCCGTGGCTACGAGCAGTACTTC; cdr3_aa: CSARWLAGRGYEQYF
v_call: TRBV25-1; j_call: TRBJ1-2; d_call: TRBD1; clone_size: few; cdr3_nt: TGTGCCAGCAGTGATAGACGGACAGGGGGCAAGGACTATGGCTACACCTTC; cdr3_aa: CASSDRRTGGKDYGYTF
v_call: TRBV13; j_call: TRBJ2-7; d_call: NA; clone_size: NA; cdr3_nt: TGTGCCAGCAGTCACAGCAACTACGAGCAGTACTTC; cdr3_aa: CASSHSNYEQYF
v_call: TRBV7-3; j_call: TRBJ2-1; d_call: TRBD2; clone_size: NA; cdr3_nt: TGTGCCAGCAGCTTGGTGGGGTCTAGCGGGTACAATGAGCAGATCTTC; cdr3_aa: CASSLVGSSGYNEQIF
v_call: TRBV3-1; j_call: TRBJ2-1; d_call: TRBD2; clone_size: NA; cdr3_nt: TGTGCCAGCAGCCAAGATAGCGGACTAGCGGGGTACAATGAGCAGTTCTTC; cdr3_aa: CASSQDSGLAGYNEQFF
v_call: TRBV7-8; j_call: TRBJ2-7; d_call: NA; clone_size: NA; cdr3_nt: TGTGCCAGCAGCTTAAAAATACTCTACGAGCAGTACTTC; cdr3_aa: CASSLKILYEQYF
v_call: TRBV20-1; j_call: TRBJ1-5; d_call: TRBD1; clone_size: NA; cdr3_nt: TGCAGTGCTCTGGGACAGGTTAATCAGCCCCAGCATTTT; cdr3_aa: CSALGQVNQPQHF
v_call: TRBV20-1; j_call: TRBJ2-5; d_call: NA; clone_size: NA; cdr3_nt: TGCAGTGCTCCCCGAAGCGGGTTACAAGAGACCCAGTACTTC; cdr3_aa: CSAPRSGLQETQYF
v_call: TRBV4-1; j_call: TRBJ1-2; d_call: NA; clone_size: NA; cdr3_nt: TGCGCCAGCAGCCCTCCAGGAAAGGGTACTGGCTACACCTTC; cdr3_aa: CASSPPGKGTGYTF
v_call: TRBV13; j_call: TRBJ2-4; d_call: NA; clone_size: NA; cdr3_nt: TGTGCCAGCAAGGGTCTCAAAAACATTCAGTACTTC; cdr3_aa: CASKGLKNIQYF
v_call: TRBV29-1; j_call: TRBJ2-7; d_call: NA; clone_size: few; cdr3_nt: TGCAGCGTTGGCGAAGACCCCACCTACGAGCAGTACTTC; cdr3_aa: CSVGEDPTYEQYF
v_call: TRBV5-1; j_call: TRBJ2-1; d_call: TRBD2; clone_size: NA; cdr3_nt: TGCGCCAGCAGCTTGGGTTGGACTAGCGGGATTAATGAGCAGTTCTTC; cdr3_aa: CASSLGWTSGINEQFF
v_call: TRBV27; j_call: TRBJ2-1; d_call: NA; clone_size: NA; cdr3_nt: TGTGCCAGCAGTCCACGGGGGAGTGCCTACAATGAGCAGTTCTTC; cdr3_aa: CASSPRGSAYNEQFF
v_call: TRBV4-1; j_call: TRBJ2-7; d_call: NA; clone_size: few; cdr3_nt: TGCGCCAGCAGCCAAGAGAGTAGAGGAATTTACGAGCAGTACTTC; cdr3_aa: CASSQESRGIYEQYF
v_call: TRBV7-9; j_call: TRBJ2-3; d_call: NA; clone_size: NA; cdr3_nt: TGTGCCAGCAGCCCTATTATTTTCAGCACAGATACGCAGTATTTT; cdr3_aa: CASSPIIFSTDTQYF
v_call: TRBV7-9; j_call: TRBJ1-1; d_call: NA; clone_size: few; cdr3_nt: TGTGCCAGCAGCCGTTACCAGGGTAGGGGTGAAGCTTTCTTT; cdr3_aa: CASSRYQGRGEAFF
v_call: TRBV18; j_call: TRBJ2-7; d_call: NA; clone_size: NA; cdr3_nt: TGTGCCAGCTCCCTTGGTCCGGTCGTCAACGAGCAGTACTTC; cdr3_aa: CASSLGPVVNEQYF
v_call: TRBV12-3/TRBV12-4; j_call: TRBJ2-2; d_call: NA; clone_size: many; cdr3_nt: TGTGCCAGCAGTTTAGTTGCAAGCACCGGGGAGCTGTTTTTT; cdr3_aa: CASSLVASTGELFF
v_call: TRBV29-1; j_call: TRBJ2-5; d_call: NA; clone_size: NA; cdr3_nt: TGCAGCGTTGAAGATACTATGATCGGACTCGGGAAGTCTCCGCAAGAGACCCAGTACTTC; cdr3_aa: CSVEDTMIGLGKSPQETQYF